The 20 T cell receptor beta chains below all came from one sample that was sequenced in a study of long-term antiretroviral therapy in people with HIV. Sequencing used immunoSEQ v3.0 at survey level. Repertoires were generated with immunoSEQ multiplex PCR, while TCRdb's copy carries only in-frame clones and drops some. The data contain about 20,000 clones, over 60% of them singletons. The sample in question was unsorted PBMCs, obtained 2.9 years after starting antiretroviral therapy. These TCRs come from a woman aged 25 to 39 with HIV.

V usage is TRBV7-9 and J usage is TRBJ2-2; D not resolved. The CDR3 extends over 13 amino acids. Deletions cut 5 bases from V and 8 bases from J, with 12 bases between. Germline CDR1 is SEHNR and CDR2 is FQNEAQ (reference sequence). The CDR3 loop reads CASSQLYLGELFF. The CDR3, as DNA: TGTGCCAGCAGCCAACTATATTTGGGGGAGCTGTTTTTT. Full variable domain (outside the CDR3, taken from reference TRBV7-9 and TRBJ2-2): DTGVSQNPRHKITKRGQNVTFRCDPISEHNRLYWYRQTLGQGPEFLTYFQNEAQLEKSRLLSDRFSAERPKGSFSTLEIQRTEQGDSAMYLCASSQLYLGELFFGEGSRLTVL.

The V call is TRBV9, the J call TRBJ2-4, with D perhaps TRBD1 or TRBD2 (5 bases each). The length of the CDR3 is 12 residues. Germline CDR1 reads SGDLS; CDR2 reads YYNGEE. Trimming stripped 0 bases from V and 11 bases from J, with 9 bases between. As DNA, the CDR3 is TGTGCCAGCAGCGTAGGGCAGGGAGTTCAGTACTTC. Amino acids: CASSVGQGVQYF.

The V and J genes are TRBV27 and TRBJ2-2, with D uncertain. The CDR3 covers 12 residues. The germline CDR1 and CDR2 sequences are MNHEY and SMNVEV (reference sequence). V was trimmed by 5 bases and J by 5 bases, leaving 6 bases between them. The DNA of the CDR3 is TGTGCCAGCAGTCATAAGACCGGGGAGCTGTTTTTT. Translated, it gives CASSHKTGELFF.

The chain combines TRBV25-1 with TRBJ1-3; D might be TRBD1 (5 bases). The CDR3 totals 14 residues. Germline V gene lookup returns CDR1 MGHDK and CDR2 SYGVNS. Trimming took off 5 bases at V and 4 bases at J, with 12 bases between the two ends. In DNA form, the CDR3 reads TGTGCCAGCAGTCCCAGGGAGAAAGGAAACACCATATATTTT. Its protein is CASSPREKGNTIYF.

Only one count was recorded for this clone. The chain carries TRBV5-1 and TRBJ1-5; no clear D. CDR1 SGHRS and CDR2 YFSETQ come from the germline V gene. Trimming pared 1 base from V and 6 bases from J, leaving 14 bases between. The CDR3 covers 15 residues. The CDR3 protein is CASSLLGIDGQPQHF. The CDR3 DNA reads TGCGCCAGCAGCTTGTTAGGGATAGATGGTCAGCCCCAGCATTTT. Full variable domain (remainder filled in from reference TRBV5-1 and TRBJ1-5): KAGVTQTPRYLIKTRGQQVTLSCSPISGHRSVSWYQQTPGQGLQFLFEYFSETQRNKGNFPGRFSGRQFSNSRSEMNVSTLELGDSALYLCASSLLGIDGQPQHFGDGTRLSIL.

This chain connects TRBV2 to TRBJ2-3; D gene uncertain. V dropped 7 bases and J dropped 2 bases, with 16 bases sitting between them. CDR1 SNHLY and CDR2 FYNNEI come from the germline V gene. The CDR3 length is 15 residues. The CDR3 nucleotides read TGTGCCAGCAAGACCACAGCAGGTACCACAGATACGCAGTATTTT. This gives the protein CASKTTAGTTDTQYF.

A word on this clone: The junction shows a germline mismatch at one end, possibly a read error. J is TRBJ1-2 and V is TRBV4-1; 8 nucleotides align to TRBD1. Germline V lookup: CDR1 MGHRA, CDR2 YSYEKL. CDR3 length: 11 residues. The CDR3 region is CASSRNRDRIF. CDR3 nucleotides: TGCGCCAGCAGCCGAAACCGGGACAGGATCTTC.

This clone appeared once. The chain joins TRBV5-8 to TRBJ1-4; D is ambiguous. The V end lost 2 bases, the J end lost 0 bases, and 11 bases lay between the germline ends. The CDR3 extends over 16 amino acids. CDR1 and CDR2 (germline): SGHTS, YDEGEE. CDR3 region: CASSFRATSTNEKLFF. CDR3 coding DNA: TGTGCCAGCAGCTTTCGGGCGACCTCAACTAATGAAAAACTGTTTTTT.

This sequence joins TRBV29-1 and TRBJ1-2; no definite D call. V dropped 3 bases and J dropped 4 bases, with 9 bases sitting between them. Germline lookup yields CDR1 SQVTM and CDR2 ANQGSEA. The CDR3 runs to 12 residues. CDR3 protein: CSVEERLYGYTF. The CDR3 region has the DNA TGCAGCGTTGAGGAGCGGCTCTATGGCTACACCTTC.

V gene TRBV27 combines with J gene TRBJ2-7; TRBD1 might be the D (5 bases). The CDR3 consists of 14 residues. The V end was cut by 6 bases, the J end by 0 bases, with 12 bases between. Germline loops: CDR1 MNHEY, CDR2 SMNVEV (reference sequence). The CDR3 is CASSPRRASYEQYF. The CDR3 DNA reads as TGTGCCAGCAGCCCCCGCAGGGCCTCCTACGAGCAGTACTTC.

The chain employs TRBV6-6 and TRBJ1-2, with D possibly TRBD1 on 6 matching bases. From germline, CDR1 is MNHNY and CDR2 SVGAGI (reference sequence). The ends were cut back, 6 bases at V and 2 bases at J, with 13 bases in the middle. The CDR3 consists of 14 residues. This CDR3 reads CASRDSLDNYGYTF. The CDR3 nucleotides are TGTGCCAGCAGGGACAGCTTAGACAACTATGGCTACACCTTC.

This clone occurred once. V gene TRBV28 combines with J gene TRBJ1-5; no definite D call. Trimming removed 7 bases at V and 1 base at J, with 8 bases between. The germline CDR1 and CDR2 sequences are MDHEN and SYDVKM. This CDR3 contains 13 residues. CDR3 sequence: CASTINSNQPQHF. The CDR3 coding sequence is TGTGCCAGCACCATCAACAGCAATCAGCCCCAGCATTTT.

The chain links TRBV5-1 to TRBJ1-2, with TRBD1 matching over 9 bases. This CDR3 region has 14 residues. The ends lost 3 bases at V and 7 bases at J; junction bases unmatched: 7. Germline loops: CDR1 SGHRS, CDR2 YFSETQ. CDR3 sequence reads: CASSSGQGEGGYTF. The CDR3 region has the DNA TGCGCCAGCAGCTCGGGACAGGGTGAGGGTGGCTACACCTTC.

There are a few counts of this clone. The chain is built from TRBV10-3 and TRBJ1-2; D gene unclear. There are 14 residues in the CDR3. Germline V gene lookup returns CDR1 ENHRY and CDR2 SYGVKD. V lost 3 bases and J 2 bases, leaving 10 bases between the germline ends. Written as DNA, the CDR3 is TGTGCCATCAGTGATCTCGGGGAAAACTATGGCTACACCTTC. Translation gives CAISDLGENYGYTF.

V is TRBV10-2 and J is TRBJ1-3; D not certain. This CDR3 spans 12 amino acids. Trimming removed 2 bases from V and 4 bases from J, with 3 bases in between. Germline V gene sequence: CDR1 WSHSY, CDR2 SAAADI. The CDR3 loop is CASSEVGNTIYF. CDR3 nucleotides: TGCGCCAGCAGTGAGGTGGGAAACACCATATATTTT.

The gene calls are TRBV11-2 and TRBJ1-2, with D maybe TRBD1 (5 bases). V shed 3 bases and J shed 4 bases, with 9 bases lying between them. Germline CDR1 is SGHAT and CDR2 is FQNNGV. The CDR3 is 13 residues long. The DNA for the CDR3 is TGTGCCAGCAGCTTTGGGGGGTCCTATGGCTACACCTTC. The encoded protein is CASSFGGSYGYTF.

This sequence joins TRBV9 and TRBJ2-3, with 7 bases fitting TRBD2. CDR3 length: 16 amino acids. V lost 4 bases, J lost 6 bases, and 14 bases stayed unmatched. CDR1 is SGDLS, CDR2 YYNGEE, per germline. The CDR3 sequence: CASSYAYPSRGDTQYF. Written as DNA, the CDR3 is TGTGCCAGCAGCTACGCCTACCCCTCGCGGGGGGATACGCAGTATTTT. Looking up the rest from reference TRBV9 and TRBJ2-3 gives the full variable domain: DSGVTQTPKHLITATGQRVTLRCSPRSGDLSVYWYQQSLDQGLQFLIQYYNGEERAKGNILERFSAQQFPDLHSELNLSSLELGDSALYFCASSYAYPSRGDTQYFGPGTRLTVL.

This chain links TRBV29-1 with TRBJ1-4; 9 bases map to TRBD1. Germline V lookup: CDR1 SQVTM, CDR2 ANQGSEA. With 5 bases clipped from V and 5 bases from J, the junction kept 9 bases outside the gene matches. The CDR3 is 15 residues long. The CDR3 region is CSVRTPGQGNEKLFF. The CDR3 DNA reads TGCAGCGTTAGAACACCGGGACAGGGCAATGAAAAACTGTTTTTT.

The CDR3 loop is CASSPARTSLSYNEQFF. DNA of the CDR3: TGTGCCAGCAGCCCTGCGAGGACTTCTCTCTCCTACAATGAGCAGTTCTTC. The chain has TRBV7-3 and TRBJ2-1; possible D gene TRBD2, 5 bases. Germline V lookup: CDR1 SGHTA, CDR2 FQGTGA. Trimming took off 5 bases at V and 0 bases at J, with 17 bases between the two ends. The CDR3 runs 17 residues.

In nucleotides, the CDR3 is TGTGCCAGCAGTTACGATCGCCACGGTTTGAACACTGAAGCTTTCTTT. The encoded protein is CASSYDRHGLNTEAFF. The chain has TRBV6-5 and TRBJ1-1, with unresolved D. V lost 2 bases to trimming and J lost 0 bases, with 13 bases between them. CDR1 and CDR2 (germline): MNHEY, SVGAGI. The length of the CDR3 is 16 residues.